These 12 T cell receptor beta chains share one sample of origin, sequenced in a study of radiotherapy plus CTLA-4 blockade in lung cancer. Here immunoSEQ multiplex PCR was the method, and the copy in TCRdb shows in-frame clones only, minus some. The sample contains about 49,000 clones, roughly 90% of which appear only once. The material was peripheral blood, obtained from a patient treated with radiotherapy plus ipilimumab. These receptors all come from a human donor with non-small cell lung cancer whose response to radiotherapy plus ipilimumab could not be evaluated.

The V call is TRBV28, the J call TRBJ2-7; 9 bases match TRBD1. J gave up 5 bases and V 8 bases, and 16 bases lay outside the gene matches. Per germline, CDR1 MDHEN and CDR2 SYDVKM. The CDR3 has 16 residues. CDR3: CASLDSTGGVGDEQYF. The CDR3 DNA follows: TGTGCCAGCTTAGATTCGACAGGGGGAGTGGGGGACGAGCAGTACTTC.

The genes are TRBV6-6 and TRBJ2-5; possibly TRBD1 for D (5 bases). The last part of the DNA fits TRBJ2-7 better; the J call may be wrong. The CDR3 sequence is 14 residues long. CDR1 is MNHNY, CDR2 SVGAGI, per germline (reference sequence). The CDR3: CASSHIDSGHEQYF. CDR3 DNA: TGTGCCAGCAGTCATATCGACAGTGGCCACGAGCAGTACTTC.

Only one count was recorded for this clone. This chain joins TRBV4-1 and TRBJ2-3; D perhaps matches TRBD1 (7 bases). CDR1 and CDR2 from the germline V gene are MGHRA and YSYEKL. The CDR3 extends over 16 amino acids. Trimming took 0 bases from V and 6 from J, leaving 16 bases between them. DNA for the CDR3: TGCGCCAGCAGCCAAGAGATCGACCCAGGGGGGGATACGCAGTATTTT. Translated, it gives CASSQEIDPGGDTQYF.

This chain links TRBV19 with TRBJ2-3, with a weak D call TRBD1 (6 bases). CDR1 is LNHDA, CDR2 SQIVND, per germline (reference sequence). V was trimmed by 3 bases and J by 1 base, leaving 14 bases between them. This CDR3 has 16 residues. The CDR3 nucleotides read TGTGCCAGTAGTATCAGGGGTACCTCGGGCACAGATACGCAGTATTTT. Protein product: CASSIRGTSGTDTQYF.

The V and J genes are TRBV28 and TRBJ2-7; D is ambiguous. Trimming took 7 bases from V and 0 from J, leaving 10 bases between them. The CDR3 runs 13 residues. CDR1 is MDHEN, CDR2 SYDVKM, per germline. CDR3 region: CASTYGGSYEQYF. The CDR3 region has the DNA TGTGCCAGCACCTACGGCGGCTCCTACGAGCAGTACTTC.

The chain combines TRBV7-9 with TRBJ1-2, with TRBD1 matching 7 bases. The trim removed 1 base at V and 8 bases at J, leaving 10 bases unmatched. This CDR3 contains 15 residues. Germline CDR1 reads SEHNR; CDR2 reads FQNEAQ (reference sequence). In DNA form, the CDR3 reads TGTGCCAGCAGCTTAGAGCGCGGGCAGGGGGGCGGCTACACCTTC. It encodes CASSLERGQGGGYTF.

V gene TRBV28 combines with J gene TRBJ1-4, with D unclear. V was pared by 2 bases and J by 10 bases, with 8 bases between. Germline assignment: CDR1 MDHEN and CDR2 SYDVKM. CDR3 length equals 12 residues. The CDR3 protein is CASSLGRGKLFF. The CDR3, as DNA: TGTGCCAGCAGTTTAGGCCGGGGAAAACTGTTTTTT.

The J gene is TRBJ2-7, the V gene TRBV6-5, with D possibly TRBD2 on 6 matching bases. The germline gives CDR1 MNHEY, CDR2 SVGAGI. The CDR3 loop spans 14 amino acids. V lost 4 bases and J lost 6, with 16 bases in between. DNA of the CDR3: TGTGCCAGCAGTTCAGATGGGGGGAAGGGCGAGCAGTACTTC. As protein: CASSSDGGKGEQYF.

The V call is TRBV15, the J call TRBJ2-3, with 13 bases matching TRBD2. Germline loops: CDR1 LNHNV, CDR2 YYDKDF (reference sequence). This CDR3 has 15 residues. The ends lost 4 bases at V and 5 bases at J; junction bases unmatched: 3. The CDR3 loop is CATSMTSGGRDTQYF. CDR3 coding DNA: TGTGCCACCAGCATGACTAGCGGGGGGAGAGATACGCAGTATTTT.

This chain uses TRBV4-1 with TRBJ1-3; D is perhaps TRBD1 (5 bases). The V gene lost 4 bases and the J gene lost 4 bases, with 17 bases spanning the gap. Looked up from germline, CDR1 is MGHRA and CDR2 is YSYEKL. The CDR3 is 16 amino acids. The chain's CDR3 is CASSPWGGSTGNTIYF. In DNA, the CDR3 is TGCGCCAGCAGCCCCTGGGGGGGATCAACCGGAAACACCATATATTTT.

The CDR3 DNA follows: TGTGCCAGTAGTGGCCTCGACCAGGGCGCAGATACGCAGTATTTT. Its protein is CASSGLDQGADTQYF. This chain connects TRBV19 to TRBJ2-3; D possibly corresponds to TRBD1 (5 bases). CDR3 size: 15 residues. The V and J ends lost 5 bases and 4 bases respectively, with 16 bases between them. The germline gives CDR1 LNHDA, CDR2 SQIVND (reference sequence).

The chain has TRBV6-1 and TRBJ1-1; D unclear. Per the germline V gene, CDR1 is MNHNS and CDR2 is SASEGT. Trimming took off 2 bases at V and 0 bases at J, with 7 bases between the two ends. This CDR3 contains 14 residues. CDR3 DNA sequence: TGTGCCAGCAGTGAACAGTTCATGAACACTGAAGCTTTCTTT. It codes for CASSEQFMNTEAFF.